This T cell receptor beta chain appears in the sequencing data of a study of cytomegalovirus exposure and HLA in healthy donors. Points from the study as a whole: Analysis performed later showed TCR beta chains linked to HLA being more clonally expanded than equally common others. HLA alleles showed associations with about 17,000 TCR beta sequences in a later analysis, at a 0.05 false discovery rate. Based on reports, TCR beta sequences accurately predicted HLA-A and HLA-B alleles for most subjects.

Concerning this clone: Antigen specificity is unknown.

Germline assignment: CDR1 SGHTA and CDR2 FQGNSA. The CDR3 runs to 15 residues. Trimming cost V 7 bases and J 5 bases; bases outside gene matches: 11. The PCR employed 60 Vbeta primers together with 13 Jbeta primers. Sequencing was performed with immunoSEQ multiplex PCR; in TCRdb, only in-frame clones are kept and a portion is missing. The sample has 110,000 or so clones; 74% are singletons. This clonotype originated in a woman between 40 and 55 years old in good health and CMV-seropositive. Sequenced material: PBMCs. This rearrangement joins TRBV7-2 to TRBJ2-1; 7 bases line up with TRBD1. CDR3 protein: CASIPGQAYNNEQFF. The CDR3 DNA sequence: TGTGCCAGCATCCCCGGACAGGCTTATAACAATGAGCAGTTCTTC.